Ten or more counts support the clone carrying this TCR beta chain. This sample stems from a study of identical twins. MiXCR, applied by TCRdb to the 5' RACE reads, yields one record per CDR3 protein. The sample includes 640,000 or so distinct CDR3 sequences, roughly 6% of them seen just once. The CDR3 runs 16 residues. The J segment lost 1 base and the V segment lost 5 bases, leaving 9 bases of the junction unmatched. Germline values: CDR1 SGHVS, CDR2 FNYEAQ. The source material was naive T cells sorted from blood. V is TRBV7-6 and J is TRBJ2-3; 7 bases match TRBD2. This clonotype was sampled from a man younger than 35 in good health. The chain's CDR3 is CASSRRESVGTDTQYF. The DNA for the CDR3 is TGTGCCAGCAGCAGGCGGGAGTCGGTTGGCACAGATACGCAGTATTTT.